A selection of T cell receptor beta chains follows, all from one sample in a study of blood T cell repertoires in COVID-19. The table came from immunoSEQ multiplex PCR; TCRdb's copy has only in-frame clones and leaves some out. The sample comprises 70,000 or so clones, about 88% of which are singletons, and 1.3% to 1.5% rests with the top ten. The sample comprised peripheral blood. Receptors originate from a man in his forties or fifties with acute or convalescent COVID-19. The CDR3 runs from the conserved cysteine through the conserved F or W. Each record gives: J gene, D gene, clone size, V gene, CDR3 protein, CDR3 DNA. The D gene is left open where the match is weak. Not every row has a clone size; where given, it reads once, few, many or a size class.

J: TRBJ2-7; D: TRBD1; size: -; V: TRBV4-1; CDR3: CASSAAGGALSYEQYF; DNA: TGCGCCAGCAGCGCCGCAGGGGGAGCGCTCTCCTACGAGCAGTACTTC
J: TRBJ2-3; D: TRBD2; size: -; V: TRBV7-9; CDR3: CASSYGTSGSDTQYF; DNA: TGTGCCAGCAGCTACGGGACTAGCGGGAGTGATACGCAGTATTTT
J: TRBJ2-5; D: TRBD2; size: -; V: TRBV2; CDR3: CASSLGLAGGAQYF; DNA: TGTGCCAGCAGCCTCGGACTAGCGGGTGGGGCCCAGTACTTC
J: TRBJ2-1; D: TRBD2; size: -; V: TRBV9; CDR3: CASSASGDSYNEQFF; DNA: TGTGCCAGCAGCGCTAGCGGGGACTCCTACAATGAGCAGTTCTTC
J: TRBJ2-2; D: TRBD2; size: once; V: TRBV19; CDR3: CASSPRGLAGGTGELFF; DNA: TGTGCCAGTAGTCCCCGGGGGCTAGCGGGGGGCACCGGGGAGCTGTTTTTT
J: TRBJ2-2; D: -; size: -; V: TRBV24-1; CDR3: CATSDYRGITGELFF; DNA: TGTGCCACCAGTGATTATAGGGGGATCACCGGGGAGCTGTTTTTT
J: TRBJ2-2; D: -; size: -; V: TRBV10-1; CDR3: CASSESARTNTGELFF; DNA: TGCGCCAGCAGTGAGTCCGCCAGGACGAACACCGGGGAGCTGTTTTTT
J: TRBJ2-1; D: -; size: -; V: TRBV4-1; CDR3: CASSQASPDEQFF; DNA: TGCGCCAGCAGCCAAGCGTCGCCGGATGAGCAGTTCTTC
J: TRBJ2-5; D: -; size: -; V: TRBV24-1; CDR3: CATSDFVQETQYF; DNA: TGTGCCACCAGTGATTTCGTCCAAGAGACCCAGTACTTC
J: TRBJ2-2; D: TRBD1; size: once; V: TRBV10-2; CDR3: CASRQQGAGELFF; DNA: TGCGCCAGCAGGCAACAGGGGGCCGGGGAGCTGTTTTTT
J: TRBJ1-3; D: -; size: -; V: TRBV20-1; CDR3: CSVYSGNTIYF; DNA: TGCAGTGTTTACTCTGGAAACACCATATATTTT
J: TRBJ2-5; D: TRBD2; size: -; V: TRBV7-6; CDR3: CASSPGTSGGFARETQYF; DNA: TGTGCCAGCAGCCCCGGGACTAGCGGGGGGTTCGCAAGGGAGACCCAGTACTTC
J: TRBJ1-6; D: TRBD1; size: -; V: TRBV7-8; CDR3: CASSLAGTVLYSPLHF; DNA: TGTGCCAGCAGCTTAGCAGGGACAGTCTTATATTCACCCCTCCACTTT
J: TRBJ2-1; D: TRBD1; size: -; V: TRBV10-3; CDR3: CAASWTGDYNEQFF; DNA: TGTGCCGCCAGTTGGACAGGGGACTACAATGAGCAGTTCTTC
J: TRBJ1-5; D: -; size: -; V: TRBV18; CDR3: CASSGGNNQPQHF; DNA: TGTGCCAGCTCAGGGGGGAACAATCAGCCCCAGCATTTT
J: TRBJ1-6; D: TRBD1; size: -; V: TRBV9; CDR3: CASSVGQGSSPLHF; DNA: TGTGCCAGCAGCGTAGGACAGGGGAGTTCACCCCTCCACTTT
J: TRBJ2-7; D: -; size: -; V: TRBV28; CDR3: CASRNQGLSYEQYF; DNA: TGTGCCAGCAGAAACCAGGGTTTGTCCTACGAGCAGTACTTC
J: TRBJ2-1; D: -; size: once; V: TRBV28; CDR3: CASSFAPLGGVLYNEQFF; DNA: TGTGCCAGCAGTTTTGCCCCCCTCGGCGGAGTTCTGTACAATGAGCAGTTCTTC
J: TRBJ2-7; D: TRBD1; size: once; V: TRBV5-1; CDR3: CASSLGAGGPYEQYF; DNA: TGCGCCAGCAGCTTGGGGGCAGGGGGCCCCTACGAGCAGTACTTC
J: TRBJ1-2; D: -; size: -; V: TRBV10-2; CDR3: CASRGTVLSYTF; DNA: TGCGCCAGCAGAGGGACTGTTTTGAGCTACACCTTC
J: TRBJ1-4; D: -; size: -; V: TRBV18; CDR3: CASSPRQATNEKLFF; DNA: TGTGCCAGCTCACCACGCCAGGCAACTAATGAAAAACTGTTTTTT
J: TRBJ1-4; D: -; size: -; V: TRBV6-5; CDR3: CASSATTNEKLFF; DNA: TGTGCCAGTAGCGCAACAACTAATGAAAAACTGTTTTTT
J: TRBJ2-1; D: -; size: -; V: TRBV7-3; CDR3: CASSLDRDNEQFF; DNA: TGTGCCAGCAGCTTGGACAGAGACAATGAGCAGTTCTTC
J: TRBJ1-2; D: -; size: -; V: TRBV3-1/TRBV3-2; CDR3: CASSQGHNPNYGYTF; DNA: TGTGCCAGCAGCCAAGGGCATAATCCTAACTATGGCTACACCTTC
J: TRBJ1-1; D: -; size: -; V: TRBV28; CDR3: CASPPLSAYPMNTEAFF; DNA: TGTGCCAGCCCCCCCCTCTCAGCGTATCCGATGAACACTGAAGCTTTCTTT
J: TRBJ2-3; D: -; size: -; V: TRBV5-1; CDR3: CASSLQGWGTDTQYF; DNA: TGCGCCAGCAGCTTGCAGGGGTGGGGCACAGATACGCAGTATTTT
J: TRBJ2-1; D: TRBD2; size: -; V: TRBV5-3; CDR3: CARSLVFLAGGLNEQFF; DNA: TGTGCCAGAAGCTTGGTATTCCTAGCGGGGGGTTTGAATGAGCAGTTCTTC
J: TRBJ1-5; D: -; size: -; V: TRBV13; CDR3: CASSLGFRSNQPQHF; DNA: TGTGCCAGCAGCTTAGGGTTTCGTAGCAATCAGCCCCAGCATTTT
J: TRBJ2-7; D: TRBD1; size: -; V: TRBV5-4; CDR3: CASSSGGQGGYEQYF; DNA: TGTGCCAGCAGCTCCGGAGGACAGGGAGGCTACGAGCAGTACTTC
J: TRBJ1-4; D: -; size: -; V: TRBV4-3; CDR3: CASSQDLAWATTNEKLFF; DNA: TGCGCCAGCAGCCAAGATTTGGCTTGGGCGACAACTAATGAAAAACTGTTTTTT
J: TRBJ1-2; D: -; size: -; V: TRBV19; CDR3: CASSSNGVANYGYTF; DNA: TGTGCCAGTAGTTCCAACGGAGTAGCTAACTATGGCTACACCTTC
J: TRBJ1-5; D: -; size: -; V: TRBV19; CDR3: CASSIGGGGWQPQHF; DNA: TGTGCCAGTAGTATTGGTGGGGGCGGTTGGCAGCCCCAGCATTTT
J: TRBJ2-7; D: -; size: -; V: TRBV19; CDR3: CASSIGGSPNEQYF; DNA: TGTGCCAGTAGTATCGGGGGTTCCCCTAACGAGCAGTACTTC
J: TRBJ2-3; D: -; size: -; V: TRBV5-6; CDR3: CASSFRRRTDTQYF; DNA: TGTGCCAGCAGCTTTCGCAGGCGCACAGATACGCAGTATTTT
J: TRBJ1-2; D: -; size: -; V: TRBV5-1; CDR3: CASSQQGNYGYTF; DNA: TGCGCCAGCAGCCAACAGGGCAACTATGGCTACACCTTC
J: TRBJ2-6; D: -; size: -; V: TRBV28; CDR3: CASSFRGSGANVLTF; DNA: TGTGCCAGCAGTTTCCGGGGCTCTGGGGCCAACGTCCTGACTTTC
J: TRBJ2-6; D: -; size: -; V: TRBV19; CDR3: CASSIYNGANVLTF; DNA: TGTGCCAGTAGTATATATAATGGGGCCAACGTCCTGACTTTC
J: TRBJ2-1; D: TRBD2; size: -; V: TRBV27; CDR3: CASRGLVSYNEQFF; DNA: TGTGCCAGCCGGGGACTAGTTTCCTACAATGAGCAGTTCTTC
J: TRBJ2-5; D: TRBD1; size: -; V: TRBV5-6; CDR3: CASSKDRGETQYF; DNA: TGTGCCAGCAGCAAGGACAGGGGAGAGACCCAGTACTTC
J: TRBJ2-1; D: -; size: once; V: TRBV27; CDR3: CASSLGPGVFSYNEQFF; DNA: TGTGCCAGCAGTTTAGGGCCGGGAGTATTCTCCTACAATGAGCAGTTCTTC
J: TRBJ1-2; D: TRBD1; size: -; V: TRBV18; CDR3: CASSPTGFGYGYTF; DNA: TGTGCCAGCTCACCGACAGGGTTTGGCTATGGCTACACCTTC
J: TRBJ2-3; D: TRBD2; size: -; V: TRBV5-4; CDR3: CASSLGLAGGTDTQYF; DNA: TGTGCCAGCAGCTTGGGACTAGCGGGGGGCACAGATACGCAGTATTTT
J: TRBJ2-3; D: -; size: -; V: TRBV29-1; CDR3: CSAAYRVGADTQYF; DNA: TGCAGCGCCGCATACAGGGTGGGCGCAGATACGCAGTATTTT
J: TRBJ2-5; D: -; size: -; V: TRBV24-1; CDR3: CATSDTLQGDLGTQYF; DNA: TGTGCCACCAGTGATACCCTTCAGGGGGACTTAGGGACCCAGTACTTC
J: TRBJ2-3; D: TRBD2; size: -; V: TRBV24-1; CDR3: CATSDLGLAGDADTQYF; DNA: TGTGCCACCAGTGATTTGGGGCTAGCGGGAGACGCAGATACGCAGTATTTT
J: TRBJ1-2; D: -; size: -; V: TRBV19; CDR3: CASSTQRNYGYTF; DNA: TGTGCCAGTAGTACCCAGCGTAACTATGGCTACACCTTC
J: TRBJ1-2; D: -; size: -; V: TRBV28; CDR3: CASSFPGNYGYTF; DNA: TGTGCCAGCAGTTTTCCGGGGAACTATGGCTACACCTTC